These 26 T cell receptor beta chains share one sample of origin, sequenced in a study of CD8 T cells in Susac syndrome. An input of about 0.5 to 1 ug of RNA was subjected to reverse transcription using random hexamers. TCRdb itself ran the immunoSEQ multiplex PCR reads through MiXCR, one entry per CDR3 protein. This table holds around 140,000 distinct CDR3 sequences, about 95% found once. Specimen: CD4+ T cells from PBMCs. The receptors shown here come from a human donor with Susac syndrome.

The chain is built from TRBV30 and TRBJ1-5; D is unresolved. Germline V gene sequence: CDR1 GTSNPN, CDR2 SVGIG (reference sequence). The CDR3 runs to 14 residues. V shed 1 base and J shed 2 bases, with 9 bases lying between them. CDR3 amino acids: CAWSGLVGNQPQHF. The CDR3, as DNA: TGTGCCTGGAGTGGTCTTGTAGGCAATCAGCCCCAGCATTTT.

The CDR3 DNA sequence: TGTGCCAGCAGCAGAACTCAGCCGGAGCAGTACTTC. It codes for CASSRTQPEQYF. The rearrangement joins TRBV13 to TRBJ2-7; no clear D gene. Germline values: CDR1 PRHDT, CDR2 FYEKMQ (reference sequence). Trimming pared 5 bases from V and 7 bases from J, leaving 12 bases between. The CDR3 is made up of 12 amino acids.

The chain carries TRBV6-5 and TRBJ2-6; D may be TRBD1 (6 bases). Germline CDR1 and CDR2: MNHEY and SVGAGI. Trimming removed 4 bases at V and 1 base at J, with 14 bases between. This CDR3 has 17 residues. The CDR3 nucleotides are TGTGCCAGCAGTTCGATCGGGACACCGTCTGGGGCCAACGTCCTGACTTTC. It is translated as CASSSIGTPSGANVLTF.

The chain combines TRBV3-1 with TRBJ2-2; D ambiguous. Trimming shortened V by 3 bases and J by 0 bases, and 2 bases separated the two germline ends. The CDR3 is made up of 13 amino acids. CDR1 is LGHDT, CDR2 YNNKEL, per germline (reference sequence). The CDR3 loop reads CASSQANTGELFF. CDR3 nucleotide sequence: TGTGCCAGCAGCCAGGCGAACACCGGGGAGCTGTTTTTT.

V is TRBV20-1 and J is TRBJ2-7, with 14 bases identical to TRBD2. The germline gives CDR1 DFQATT, CDR2 SNEGSKA (reference sequence). The trim removed 7 bases at V and 3 bases at J, leaving 5 bases unmatched. The CDR3 length is 14 residues. In nucleotides, the CDR3 is TGCAGTGGCACCGGGACTAGCGGGAGCTACGAGCAGTACTTC. Its translation is CSGTGTSGSYEQYF.

This chain joins TRBV19 and TRBJ1-2, with D uncertain. Trimming removed 5 bases from V and 3 bases from J, with 7 bases in between. The CDR3 is 12 amino acids. Germline values: CDR1 LNHDA, CDR2 SQIVND (reference sequence). DNA of the CDR3: TGTGCCAGTAGTGCTCGGGACTATGGCTACACCTTC. Protein sequence: CASSARDYGYTF.

This chain joins TRBV3-1 and TRBJ2-5, with 8 bases lining up with TRBD2. The germline V gene encodes CDR1 LGHDT and CDR2 YNNKEL (reference sequence). This CDR3 spans 14 amino acids. The ends lost 1 base at V and 4 bases at J; junction bases unmatched: 2. The CDR3 reads CASSQGGTRETQYF. As DNA, the CDR3 is TGTGCCAGCAGCCAAGGAGGGACTAGAGAGACCCAGTACTTC.

The CDR3 DNA sequence: TGTGCCAGCAGCCCAAACAGGGGGCGTTCGGGAGGCTACACCTTC. Translated: CASSPNRGRSGGYTF. V and J are TRBV7-2 and TRBJ1-2; the match to TRBD1 covers 9 bases. V dropped 5 bases and J dropped 8; count of bases not matched to a gene: 12. CDR3 length equals 15 residues. CDR1 is SGHTA, CDR2 FQGNSA, per germline.

In nucleotides, the CDR3 is TGTGCCAGCAGCCTCGGGCCCTGGGGGACTTACGAGCAGTACTTC. It yields the protein CASSLGPWGTYEQYF. V is TRBV28 and J is TRBJ2-7; perhaps TRBD2 as D (6 bases). This CDR3 has 15 residues. CDR1 MDHEN and CDR2 SYDVKM come from the germline V gene. V lost 6 bases and J 4 bases, leaving 19 bases between the germline ends.

A single count supports this clonotype. The chain uses TRBV19 and TRBJ2-6; perhaps TRBD2 as D (7 bases). The CDR3 consists of 16 residues. Looked up from germline, CDR1 is LNHDA and CDR2 is SQIVND (reference sequence). Trimming left V 8 bases short and J 3 bases short, with 17 bases between. The CDR3 DNA reads TGTGCCAGTCGGCCTGGGGGGGCGTATGGGGCCAACGTCCTGACTTTC. It codes for CASRPGGAYGANVLTF.

V is TRBV29-1 and J is TRBJ1-5; no firm D call. Germline lookup yields CDR1 SQVTM and CDR2 ANQGSEA. V was pared by 4 bases and J by 1 base, with 5 bases between. The CDR3 has 12 amino acids. The CDR3 loop reads CSVAHSNQPQHF. In DNA, the CDR3 is TGCAGCGTTGCCCACAGCAATCAGCCCCAGCATTTT.

The V and J genes are TRBV30 and TRBJ2-7; weak D call: TRBD1 (5 bases). Trimming removed 4 bases at V and 3 bases at J, with 10 bases between. CDR3 length: 12 residues. From germline, CDR1 is GTSNPN and CDR2 SVGIG (reference sequence). Here the CDR3 DNA reads TGTGCCTGGACTACAGGCAACTACGAGCAGTACTTC. Translating gives CAWTTGNYEQYF.

This rearrangement joins TRBV4-1 to TRBJ1-1, with 10 bases identical to TRBD1. The CDR3 contains 18 residues. J was trimmed by 4 bases and V by 4 bases; bases with no gene match: 15. Per germline, CDR1 MGHRA and CDR2 YSYEKL. In nucleotides, the CDR3 is TGCGCCAGCAGCCGGTCAGAAGTGGGACAGGGGATGGGCACTGAAGCTTTCTTT. This codes for CASSRSEVGQGMGTEAFF.

This clonotype appeared once. The chain is built from TRBV3-1 and TRBJ2-1; no firm D call. In germline, CDR1 is LGHDT, CDR2 YNNKEL (reference sequence). CDR3 length: 14 amino acids. Trimming took off 0 bases at V and 15 bases at J, with 18 bases between the two ends. CDR3 sequence: CASSQDGEAFGRFF. The CDR3 DNA follows: TGTGCCAGCAGCCAAGATGGAGAGGCCTTCGGGCGGTTCTTC.

The chain combines TRBV20-1 with TRBJ1-1; weak D call: TRBD1 (6 bases). The germline CDR1 and CDR2 sequences are DFQATT and SNEGSKA (reference sequence). V was clipped by 1 base and J by 3 bases, with 9 bases between them. The CDR3 length is 13 residues. The CDR3 coding sequence is TGCAGTGCTAGAGGGCAGGGGTACACTGAAGCTTTCTTT. Its translation is CSARGQGYTEAFF.

The chain employs TRBV3-1 and TRBJ1-1, with D unresolved. V gave up 3 bases and J gave up 8 bases, with 10 bases separating them. Germline V gives CDR1 LGHDT, CDR2 YNNKEL (reference sequence). CDR3 length: 12 residues. The CDR3 sequence is CASSQRPMEAFF. The CDR3 DNA follows: TGTGCCAGCAGCCAGAGGCCGATGGAAGCTTTCTTT.

This chain joins TRBV14 and TRBJ2-2; no definite D call. The CDR3 length is 15 residues. Germline V CDR1 and CDR2: SGHDN, FVKESK. Trimming took off 4 bases at V and 3 bases at J, with 12 bases between the two ends. Here the CDR3 reads CASSPWPADTGELFF. CDR3 bases: TGTGCCAGCAGCCCCTGGCCGGCCGACACCGGGGAGCTGTTTTTT.

The gene calls are TRBV20-1 and TRBJ2-4; a possible D gene is TRBD2 (5 bases). CDR1 DFQATT and CDR2 SNEGSKA come from the germline V gene (reference sequence). This CDR3 spans 14 amino acids. Deletions cut 3 bases from V and 0 bases from J, with 9 bases between. CDR3 sequence (DNA): TGCAGTGCTAGGGAGGCGCTAGCCAAAAACATTCAGTACTTC. This gives the protein CSAREALAKNIQYF.

The CDR3 DNA reads TGTGCCAGCAGCCCTCGGACAGGGCGAGATGAGCAGTTCTTC. Protein: CASSPRTGRDEQFF. V and J are TRBV5-4 and TRBJ2-1; 8 nucleotides match TRBD1. With 4 bases clipped from V and 8 bases from J, the junction kept 8 bases outside the gene matches. The germline CDR1 and CDR2 sequences are SGHNT and YYREEE (reference sequence). The CDR3 contains 14 residues.

This clonotype was seen only a few times. V gene TRBV25-1 combines with J gene TRBJ2-5, with unresolved D. The CDR3 contains 10 residues. Trimming removed 5 bases from V and 5 bases from J, with 3 bases in between. CDR1 and CDR2 from the germline V gene are MGHDK and SYGVNS. The CDR3 loop reads CASSRETQYF. CDR3 sequence (DNA): TGTGCCAGCAGTCGGGAGACCCAGTACTTC.

The chain joins TRBV28 to TRBJ2-5; 8 bases are shared with TRBD2. Trimming took 7 bases from V and 4 from J; bases not matched to a gene: 11. Germline V gene data show CDR1 as MDHEN and CDR2 as SYDVKM. The CDR3 has 15 amino acids. The CDR3 loop is CASKTPGGPGETQYF. CDR3 DNA sequence: TGTGCCAGCAAAACTCCGGGGGGGCCGGGAGAGACCCAGTACTTC.

The J gene is TRBJ2-3, the V gene TRBV30; either TRBD1 or TRBD2 may fit D (5 bases each). The V end lost 0 bases, the J end lost 5 bases, and 15 bases lay between the germline ends. This CDR3 has 15 residues. Germline V gives CDR1 GTSNPN, CDR2 SVGIG (reference sequence). DNA of the CDR3: TGTGCCTGGAGTGTAGTATATGGGGGTGGAGATACGCAGTATTTT. Amino acids: CAWSVVYGGGDTQYF.

This sequence joins TRBV7-2 and TRBJ2-7, with D unclear. CDR1 and CDR2 (germline): SGHTA, FQGNSA. There are 12 residues in the CDR3. V lost 5 bases and J lost 7, with 12 bases in between. CDR3 amino acids: CASSRLRDEQYF. For the CDR3, the DNA is TGTGCCAGCAGCCGCCTTAGAGATGAGCAGTACTTC.

This chain joins TRBV7-9 and TRBJ2-7; 9 bases match TRBD1. Germline V gene lookup returns CDR1 SEHNR and CDR2 FQNEAQ (reference sequence). Trimming at V came to 0 bases and at J to 7 bases, leaving 7 bases not matched to a gene. The CDR3 extends over 15 amino acids. CDR3 residues: CASSLAGQGGREQYF. CDR3 nucleotide sequence: TGTGCCAGCAGCTTAGCGGGACAGGGAGGTCGGGAGCAGTACTTC.

V usage is TRBV19 and J usage is TRBJ1-6; no reliable D call. CDR3 length equals 13 residues. Germline lookup yields CDR1 LNHDA and CDR2 SQIVND (reference sequence). V was clipped by 2 bases and J by 9 bases, with 8 bases between them. The CDR3 is CASSIMDGSPLHF. The CDR3 DNA reads TGTGCCAGTAGTATAATGGATGGTTCACCCCTCCACTTT.

The count of this clonotype is one. The gene calls are TRBV29-1 and TRBJ2-4, with D possibly being TRBD2 (5 bases). From germline, CDR1 is SQVTM and CDR2 ANQGSEA. V was pared by 4 bases and J by 6 bases, with 10 bases between. This CDR3 is built from 12 residues. For the CDR3, the DNA is TGCAGCGTTGGGTCGAGGGCAAACATTCAGTACTTC. Residues: CSVGSRANIQYF.